This T cell receptor beta chain was captured by sequencing in a study of T-cell reconstitution after alpha-beta-depleted transplantation in children. Germline CDR1 reads MNHEY; CDR2 reads SMNVEV (reference sequence). CDR3 length equals 14 residues. The ends were cut back, 3 bases at V and 2 bases at J, with 9 bases in the middle. At least ten counts were recorded for this clonotype. TCRbeta library construction was performed incorporating unique molecular identifiers. TCRdb re-called the PCR reads with MiXCR, one entry per CDR3 protein. Of about 610,000 distinct CDR3 sequences in the sample, 10% to 13% were seen once.

Specimen: PBMCs from the stem cell graft donor, collected from the stem cell graft. The receptor comes from a human donor who donated a stem cell graft to a child with acute myeloid leukemia. This chain links TRBV27 with TRBJ2-3; D is uncertain. DNA of the CDR3: TGTGCCAGCAGTTTCGGCCGATCCACAGATACGCAGTATTTT. Its protein is CASSFGRSTDTQYF.